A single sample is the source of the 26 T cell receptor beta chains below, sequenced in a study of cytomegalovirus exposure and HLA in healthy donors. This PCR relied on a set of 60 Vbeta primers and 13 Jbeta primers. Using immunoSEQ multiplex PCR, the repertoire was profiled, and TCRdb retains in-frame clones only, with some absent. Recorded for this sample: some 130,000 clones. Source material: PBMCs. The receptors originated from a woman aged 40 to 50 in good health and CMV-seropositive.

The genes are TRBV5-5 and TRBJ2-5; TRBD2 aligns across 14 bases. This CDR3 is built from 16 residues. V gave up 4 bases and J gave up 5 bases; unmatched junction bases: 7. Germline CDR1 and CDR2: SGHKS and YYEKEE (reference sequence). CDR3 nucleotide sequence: TGTGCCAGCAGCCGGGGACTAGCGGGAGTTTGGGAGACCCAGTACTTC. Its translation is CASSRGLAGVWETQYF.

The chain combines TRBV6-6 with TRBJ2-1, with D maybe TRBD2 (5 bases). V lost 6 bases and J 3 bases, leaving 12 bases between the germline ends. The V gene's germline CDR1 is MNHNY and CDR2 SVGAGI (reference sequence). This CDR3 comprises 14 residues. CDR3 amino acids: CASRNGLNYNEQFF. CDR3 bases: TGTGCCAGCAGAAACGGACTGAACTACAATGAGCAGTTCTTC.

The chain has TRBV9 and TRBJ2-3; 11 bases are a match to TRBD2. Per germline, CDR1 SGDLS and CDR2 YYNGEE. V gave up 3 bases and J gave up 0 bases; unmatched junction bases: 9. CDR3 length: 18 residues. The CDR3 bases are TGTGCCAGCAGCGCTCCCAAGACTAGCGGGATTAGCACAGATACGCAGTATTTT. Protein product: CASSAPKTSGISTDTQYF.

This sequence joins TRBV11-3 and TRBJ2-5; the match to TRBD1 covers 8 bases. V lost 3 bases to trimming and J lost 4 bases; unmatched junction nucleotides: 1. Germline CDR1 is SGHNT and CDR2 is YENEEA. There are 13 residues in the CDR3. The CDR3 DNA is TGTGCCAGCAGCTTTACAGGGGGAGAGACCCAGTACTTC. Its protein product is CASSFTGGETQYF. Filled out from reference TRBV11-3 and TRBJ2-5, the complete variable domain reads EAGVVQSPRYKIIEKKQPVAFWCNPISGHNTLYWYLQNLGQGPELLIRYENEEAVDDSQLPKDRFSAERLKGVDSTLKIQPAELGDSAVYLCASSFTGGETQYFGPGTRLLVL.

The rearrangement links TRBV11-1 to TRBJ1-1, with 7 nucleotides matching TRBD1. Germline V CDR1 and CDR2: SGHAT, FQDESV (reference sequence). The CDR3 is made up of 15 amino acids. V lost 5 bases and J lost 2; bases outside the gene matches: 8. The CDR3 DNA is TGTGCCAGCAGCGCCCACAGGGGACTTAACACTGAAGCTTTCTTT. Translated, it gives CASSAHRGLNTEAFF.

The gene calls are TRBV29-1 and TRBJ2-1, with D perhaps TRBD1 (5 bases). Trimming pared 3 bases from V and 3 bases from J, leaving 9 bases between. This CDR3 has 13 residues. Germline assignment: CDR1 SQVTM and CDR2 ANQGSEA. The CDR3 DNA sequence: TGCAGCGTTGAGGACACAGTCTACAATGAGCAGTTCTTC. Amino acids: CSVEDTVYNEQFF.

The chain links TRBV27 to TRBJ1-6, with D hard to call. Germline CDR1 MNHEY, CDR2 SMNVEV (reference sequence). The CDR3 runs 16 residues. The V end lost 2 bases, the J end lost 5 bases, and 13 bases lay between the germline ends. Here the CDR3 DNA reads TGTGCCAGCAGTTTAGAAAGTCCGGGTAATAATTCACCCCTCCACTTT. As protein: CASSLESPGNNSPLHF.

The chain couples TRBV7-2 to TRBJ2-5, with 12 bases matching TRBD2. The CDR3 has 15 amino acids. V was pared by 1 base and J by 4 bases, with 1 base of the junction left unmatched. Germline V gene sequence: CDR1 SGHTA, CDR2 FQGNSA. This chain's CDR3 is CASSLELAGGETQYF. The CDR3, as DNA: TGTGCCAGCAGCTTAGAACTAGCGGGAGGAGAGACCCAGTACTTC.

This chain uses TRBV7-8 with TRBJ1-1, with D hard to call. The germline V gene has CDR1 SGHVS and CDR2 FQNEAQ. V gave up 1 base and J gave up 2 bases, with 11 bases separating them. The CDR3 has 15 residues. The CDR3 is CASSLVSTANTEAFF. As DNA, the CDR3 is TGTGCCAGCAGCTTAGTGTCTACAGCCAACACTGAAGCTTTCTTT.

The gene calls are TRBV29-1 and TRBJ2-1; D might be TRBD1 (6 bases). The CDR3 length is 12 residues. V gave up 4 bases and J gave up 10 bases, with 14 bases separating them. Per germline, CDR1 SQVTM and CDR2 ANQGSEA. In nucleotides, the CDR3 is TGCAGCGTTGGACGACAGGAAAAGGAGCAGTTCTTC. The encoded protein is CSVGRQEKEQFF.

In DNA form, the CDR3 reads TGTGCCAGCAGTGACGGCGGAAGTAACTATGGCTACACCTTC. Its protein is CASSDGGSNYGYTF. The J gene is TRBJ1-2, the V gene TRBV28; D remains ambiguous. Germline CDR1 is MDHEN and CDR2 is SYDVKM. Trimming took 5 bases from V and 1 from J, leaving 11 bases between them. This CDR3 region has 14 residues.

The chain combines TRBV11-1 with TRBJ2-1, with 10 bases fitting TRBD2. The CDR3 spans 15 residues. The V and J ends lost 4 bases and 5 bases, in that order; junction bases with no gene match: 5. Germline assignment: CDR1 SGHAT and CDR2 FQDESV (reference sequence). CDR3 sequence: CASSWGTSANNEQFF. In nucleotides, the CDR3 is TGTGCCAGCAGCTGGGGGACTAGCGCAAACAATGAGCAGTTCTTC. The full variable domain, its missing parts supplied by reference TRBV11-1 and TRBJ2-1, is EAEVAQSPRYKITEKSQAVAFWCDPISGHATLYWYRQILGQGPELLVQFQDESVVDDSQLPKDRFSAERLKGVDSTLKIQPAELGDSAMYLCASSWGTSANNEQFFGPGTRLTVL.

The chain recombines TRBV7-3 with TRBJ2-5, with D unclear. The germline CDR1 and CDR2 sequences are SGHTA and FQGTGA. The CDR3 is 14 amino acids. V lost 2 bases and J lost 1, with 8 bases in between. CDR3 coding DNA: TGTGCCAGCAGCTTAGGCCCTAGCCAAGAGACCCAGTACTTC. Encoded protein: CASSLGPSQETQYF.

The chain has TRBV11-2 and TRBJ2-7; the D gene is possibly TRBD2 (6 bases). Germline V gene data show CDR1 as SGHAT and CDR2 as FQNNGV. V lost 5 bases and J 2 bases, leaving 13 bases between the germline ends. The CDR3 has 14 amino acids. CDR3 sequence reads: CASSLSGTTYEQYF. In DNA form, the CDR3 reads TGTGCCAGCAGCCTTAGCGGAACGACCTACGAGCAGTACTTC. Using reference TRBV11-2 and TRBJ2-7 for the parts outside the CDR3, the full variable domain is EAGVAQSPRYKIIEKRQSVAFWCNPISGHATLYWYQQILGQGPKLLIQFQNNGVVDDSQLPKDRFSAERLKGVDSTLKIQPAKLEDSAVYLCASSLSGTTYEQYFGPGTRLTVT.

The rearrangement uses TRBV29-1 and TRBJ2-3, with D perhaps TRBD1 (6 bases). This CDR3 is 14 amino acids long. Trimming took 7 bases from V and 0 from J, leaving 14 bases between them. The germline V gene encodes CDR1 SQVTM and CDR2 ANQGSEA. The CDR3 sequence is CSARTVPSTDTQYF. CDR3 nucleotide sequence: TGCAGCGCCCGGACAGTCCCTAGCACAGATACGCAGTATTTT.

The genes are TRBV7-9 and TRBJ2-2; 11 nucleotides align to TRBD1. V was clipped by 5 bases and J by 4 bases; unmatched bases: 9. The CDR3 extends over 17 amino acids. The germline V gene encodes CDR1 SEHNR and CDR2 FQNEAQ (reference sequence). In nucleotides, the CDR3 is TGTGCCAGCAGCCCCTACTCAGGGACAGGGGGCACCGGGGAGCTGTTTTTT. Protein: CASSPYSGTGGTGELFF. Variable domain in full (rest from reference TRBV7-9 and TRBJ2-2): DTGVSQNPRHKITKRGQNVTFRCDPISEHNRLYWYRQTLGQGPEFLTYFQNEAQLEKSRLLSDRFSAERPKGSFSTLEIQRTEQGDSAMYLCASSPYSGTGGTGELFFGEGSRLTVL.

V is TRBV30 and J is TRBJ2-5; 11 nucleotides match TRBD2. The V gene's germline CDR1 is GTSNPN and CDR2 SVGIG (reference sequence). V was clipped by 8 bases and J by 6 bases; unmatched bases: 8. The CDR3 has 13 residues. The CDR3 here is CAGTSGLEKTQYF. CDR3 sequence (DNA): TGTGCCGGGACTAGCGGACTTGAAAAGACCCAGTACTTC.

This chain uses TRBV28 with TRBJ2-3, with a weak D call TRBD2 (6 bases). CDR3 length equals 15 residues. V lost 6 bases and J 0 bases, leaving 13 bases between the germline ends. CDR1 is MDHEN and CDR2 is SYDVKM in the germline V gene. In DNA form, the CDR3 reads TGTGCCAGCAGCCTCTCCGGGACTAGCACAGATACGCAGTATTTT. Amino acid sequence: CASSLSGTSTDTQYF. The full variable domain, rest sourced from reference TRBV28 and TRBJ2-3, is DVKVTQSSRYLVKRTGEKVFLECVQDMDHENMFWYRQDPGLGLRLIYFSYDVKMKEKGDIPEGYSVSREKKERFSLILESASTNQTSMYLCASSLSGTSTDTQYFGPGTRLTVL.

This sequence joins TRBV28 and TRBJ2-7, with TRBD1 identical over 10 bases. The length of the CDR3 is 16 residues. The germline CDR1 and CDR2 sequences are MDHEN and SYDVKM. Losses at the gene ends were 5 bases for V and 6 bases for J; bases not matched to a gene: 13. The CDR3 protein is CASSPPTGTGVSEQYF. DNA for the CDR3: TGTGCCAGCAGTCCTCCAACCGGGACAGGGGTTTCCGAGCAGTACTTC. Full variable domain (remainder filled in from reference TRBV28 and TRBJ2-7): DVKVTQSSRYLVKRTGEKVFLECVQDMDHENMFWYRQDPGLGLRLIYFSYDVKMKEKGDIPEGYSVSREKKERFSLILESASTNQTSMYLCASSPPTGTGVSEQYFGPGTRLTVT.

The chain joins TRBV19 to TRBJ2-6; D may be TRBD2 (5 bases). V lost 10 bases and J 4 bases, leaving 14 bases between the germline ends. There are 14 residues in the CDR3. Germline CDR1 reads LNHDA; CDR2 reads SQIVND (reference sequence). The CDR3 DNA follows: TGTGCCACTACACAGTCGGGAGGGGCCAACGTCCTGACTTTC. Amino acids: CATTQSGGANVLTF. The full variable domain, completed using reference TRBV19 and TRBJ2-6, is DGGITQSPKYLFRKEGQNVTLSCEQNLNHDAMYWYRQDPGQGLRLIYYSQIVNDFQKGDIAEGYSVSREKKESFPLTVTSAQKNPTAFYLCATTQSGGANVLTFGAGSRLTVL.

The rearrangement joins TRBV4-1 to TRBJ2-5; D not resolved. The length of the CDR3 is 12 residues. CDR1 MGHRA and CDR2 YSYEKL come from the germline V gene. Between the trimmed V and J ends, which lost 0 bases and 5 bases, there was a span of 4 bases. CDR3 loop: CASSQDMETQYF. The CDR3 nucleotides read TGCGCCAGCAGCCAAGATATGGAGACCCAGTACTTC.

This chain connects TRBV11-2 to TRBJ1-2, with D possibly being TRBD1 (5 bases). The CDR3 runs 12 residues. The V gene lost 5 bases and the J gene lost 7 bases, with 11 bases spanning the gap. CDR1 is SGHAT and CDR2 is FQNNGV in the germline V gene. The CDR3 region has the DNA TGTGCCAGCAGCCTCGGGGGGTCTGGCTACACCTTC. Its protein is CASSLGGSGYTF.

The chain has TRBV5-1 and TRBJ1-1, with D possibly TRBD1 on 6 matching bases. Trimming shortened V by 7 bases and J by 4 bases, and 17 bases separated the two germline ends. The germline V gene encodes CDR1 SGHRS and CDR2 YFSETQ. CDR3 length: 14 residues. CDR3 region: CASASMGAVTEAFF. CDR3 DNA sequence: TGCGCCAGCGCCTCGATGGGGGCGGTCACTGAAGCTTTCTTT.

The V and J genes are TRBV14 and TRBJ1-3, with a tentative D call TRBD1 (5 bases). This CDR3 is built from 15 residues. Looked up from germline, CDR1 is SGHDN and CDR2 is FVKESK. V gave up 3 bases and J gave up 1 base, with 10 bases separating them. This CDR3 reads CASSHRRESGNTIYF. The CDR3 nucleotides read TGTGCCAGCAGCCACCGCAGGGAATCTGGAAACACCATATATTTT.

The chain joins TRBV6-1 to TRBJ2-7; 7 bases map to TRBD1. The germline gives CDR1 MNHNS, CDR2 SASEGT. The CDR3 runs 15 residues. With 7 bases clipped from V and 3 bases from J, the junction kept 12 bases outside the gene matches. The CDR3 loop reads CASTENRGSVYEQYF. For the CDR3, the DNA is TGTGCCAGCACCGAGAACAGGGGATCAGTCTACGAGCAGTACTTC.

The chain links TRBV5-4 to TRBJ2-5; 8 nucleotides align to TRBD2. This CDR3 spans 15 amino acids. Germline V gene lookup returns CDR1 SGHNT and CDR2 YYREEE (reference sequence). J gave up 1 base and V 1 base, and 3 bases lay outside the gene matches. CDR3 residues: CASSLPAGVQETQYF. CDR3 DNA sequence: TGTGCCAGCAGCTTGCCAGCGGGGGTCCAAGAGACCCAGTACTTC.